The rows below give T cell receptor beta chains drawn from one sample of a study of CD8 T cells in ankylosing spondylitis. TCRdb re-derived calls from the 5' RACE reads in MiXCR, one entry per CDR3 protein. This table has more than 300,000 distinct CDR3 sequences, around 10% appearing once. The sample consisted of blood, either unsorted or a sorted T cell fraction (not recorded which). All receptors derive from a female donor with ankylosing spondylitis or in good health (not recorded which). The CDR3 runs from the conserved cysteine through the conserved F or W. A D gene is named only where the DNA matches it firmly. Not every row has a clone size; where given, it reads once, few, many or a size class.

many	TRBV20-1	TRBD2	TRBJ2-2	CSAQSGGGGELFF	TGCAGTGCTCAATCCGGGGGGGGCGGGGAGCTGTTTTTT
once	TRBV27	TRBD2	TRBJ2-3	CASSSTIAGGRRDTQYF	TGTGCCAGCAGTTCCACAATAGCGGGGGGTCGTCGAGATACGCAGTATTTT
many	TRBV20-1	NA	TRBJ2-3	CSARSEVTDTQYF	TGCAGTGCTAGATCAGAGGTCACAGATACGCAGTATTTT
many	TRBV27	TRBD2	TRBJ2-1	CASSPHGSGSSYNEQFF	TGTGCCAGCAGTCCTCACGGGAGCGGGAGTTCCTACAATGAGCAGTTCTTC
few	TRBV5-1	TRBD2	TRBJ2-7	CASGRLAGDTYEQYF	TGCGCCAGCGGCCGTCTAGCGGGGGACACCTACGAGCAGTACTTC
few	TRBV14	NA	TRBJ2-2	CASSQLGQNTGELFF	TGTGCCAGCAGCCAACTAGGACAGAACACCGGGGAGCTGTTTTTT
many	TRBV10-3	TRBD1	TRBJ2-7	CAITPDRGYEQYF	TGTGCCATCACCCCGGACAGGGGCTACGAGCAGTACTTC
many	TRBV7-2	NA	TRBJ1-2	CASTRPGTPNYGYTF	TGTGCCAGCACCCGCCCCGGGACACCTAACTATGGCTACACCTTC
many	TRBV11-2	TRBD1	TRBJ1-1	CASRQPGQGAMNTEAFF	TGTGCCAGTAGACAACCGGGACAGGGGGCTATGAACACTGAAGCTTTCTTT
few	TRBV20-1	TRBD2	TRBJ2-7	CSAGPGLRAYEQYF	TGCAGTGCGGGACCGGGACTACGAGCCTACGAGCAGTACTTC
many	TRBV5-1	NA	TRBJ2-7	CASSLGGFSLGDEQYF	TGCGCCAGCAGCTTGGGGGGTTTCAGTTTAGGCGACGAGCAGTACTTC
NA	TRBV6-1	TRBD1	TRBJ2-7	CASRRDRVVYEQYF	TGTGCCAGCAGGCGGGACAGGGTGGTATACGAGCAGTACTTC
many	TRBV4-3	NA	TRBJ2-3	CASSQGGVATDTQYF	TGCGCCAGCAGCCAAGGAGGCGTGGCCACAGATACGCAGTATTTT
few	TRBV5-1	NA	TRBJ2-3	CASSFRTSVSDTQYF	TGCGCCAGCAGCTTTCGGACCAGCGTGTCAGATACGCAGTATTTT
many	TRBV5-1	NA	TRBJ1-4	CASSSTAGGEKLFF	TGCGCCAGCAGCTCGACAGCCGGAGGTGAAAAACTGTTTTTT
NA	TRBV4-2	TRBD2	TRBJ2-7	CASSQAPDAGGLYEQYF	TGTGCCAGCAGCCAAGCTCCTGATGCGGGAGGGCTCTACGAGCAGTACTTC
many	TRBV20-1	TRBD1	TRBJ1-3	CSATDRDLNTIYF	TGCAGTGCAACCGACAGGGATTTAAACACCATATATTTT
many	TRBV7-2	NA	TRBJ2-1	CASSLRRDFYNEQFF	TGTGCCAGCAGCCTAAGACGGGATTTCTACAATGAGCAGTTCTTC
many	TRBV27	TRBD2	TRBJ2-5	CASRGGTWETQYF	TGTGCCAGCAGGGGAGGGACCTGGGAGACCCAGTACTTC
many	TRBV28	TRBD1	TRBJ1-1	CASSSPQGAGVNTEAFF	TGTGCCAGCAGTTCGCCCCAGGGGGCGGGAGTGAACACTGAAGCTTTCTTT
many	TRBV7-9	TRBD2	TRBJ2-1	CASSFRTSGRNEQFF	TGTGCCAGCAGCTTCCGGACTAGCGGACGAAATGAGCAGTTCTTC
many	TRBV5-1	NA	TRBJ2-2	CASSLETVSLGTGELFF	TGCGCCAGCAGCTTGGAGACGGTCTCCTTGGGCACCGGGGAGCTGTTTTTT
few	TRBV10-3	NA	TRBJ2-4	CAISPGGPAKNIQYF	TGTGCCATCAGTCCTGGGGGCCCGGCCAAAAACATTCAGTACTTC
NA	TRBV6-1	TRBD1	TRBJ1-1	CASTMTGSDTEAFF	TGTGCCAGCACCATGACAGGGTCGGACACTGAAGCTTTCTTT
few	TRBV3-1	NA	TRBJ2-7	CASSQVRGREQYF	TGTGCCAGCAGCCAAGTAAGGGGCCGCGAGCAGTACTTC
NA	TRBV7-3	NA	TRBJ2-5	CASSLTSGQETEYF	TGTGCCAGCAGCTTAACGTCCGGCCAAGAGACCGAGTACTTC
many	TRBV20-1	TRBD2	TRBJ2-7	CSARGGGGATEQYF	TGCAGTGCTAGGGGCGGCGGGGGGGCCACAGAGCAGTACTTC
many	TRBV7-2	TRBD2	TRBJ2-5	CASSLVLLAGAETQYF	TGTGCCAGCAGCTTAGTGCTACTAGCGGGAGCGGAGACCCAGTACTTC